What follows is one TCR beta chain and its context. This clone was counted ten times or more. It lacks a known antigen. No much larger clone is present one base from it, and per-base qualities are unavailable. The data are from a study of metastatic and nonmetastatic thyroid tumors (dated by TCRdb to 2020 to 2022). With respect to the entire study: Repertoires were compared across peripheral blood and tumor or nodule tissue samples from malignant and benign thyroid patients. General findings and caveats noted by the study authors: In both blood and tumor samples, malignant tumors were reported to have significantly higher TCR beta diversity than benign nodules.

Before undergoing thyroid surgery, none of the patients had been given any kind of treatment. Using T-cell receptor beta sequencing, the researchers looked back retrospectively at clinical samples from patients, gathered between about 2011 and 2019. Measured from the cysteine to the phenylalanine, the CDR3 is 14 residues long. The retained sequence is limited to the CDR3, 42 bases, with the frame set at the first base. The germline V gene provides CDR1 MNHNS and CDR2 SASEGT. At the junction V is shortened by 8 bases and J by 2 bases, with 12 bases in between. Libraries were built with PCR. For sequencing, an Illumina HiSeq 4000 was employed. High-throughput sequencing was used to profile the CDR3 region of the TCR beta-chain in every patient. As for the original processing: CDR3 differences across clinicopathological groups were used to build a classifier for discriminating distant-metastatic papillary thyroid cancer patients. Repertoire diversity was assessed with the Shannon index, and tumor-blood repertoire similarity with the Morisita-Horn index. The public reads were reanalyzed by TCRdb: fastp trimming at Q25, MiXCR alignment, in-frame beta chains only. V and J calls and clone size were set by TCRdb, not the authors. The sample yields approximately 37,000 clones; approximately 16% were counted once. The ten largest clones capture 19% of the sample.

The material sequenced was blood. This TCR was recovered from a male donor with papillary thyroid cancer or a benign thyroid nodule (not recorded which). Some clones in this sample may be carry-over from other donors' samples. The sequence joins TRBV6-1 to TRBJ2-2; there is no confident call for the D gene. The CDR3 is CASSATLNTGELFF. The DNA sequence follows: TGTGCCAGCTCAGCGACCTTAAACACCGGGGAGCTGTTTTTT.